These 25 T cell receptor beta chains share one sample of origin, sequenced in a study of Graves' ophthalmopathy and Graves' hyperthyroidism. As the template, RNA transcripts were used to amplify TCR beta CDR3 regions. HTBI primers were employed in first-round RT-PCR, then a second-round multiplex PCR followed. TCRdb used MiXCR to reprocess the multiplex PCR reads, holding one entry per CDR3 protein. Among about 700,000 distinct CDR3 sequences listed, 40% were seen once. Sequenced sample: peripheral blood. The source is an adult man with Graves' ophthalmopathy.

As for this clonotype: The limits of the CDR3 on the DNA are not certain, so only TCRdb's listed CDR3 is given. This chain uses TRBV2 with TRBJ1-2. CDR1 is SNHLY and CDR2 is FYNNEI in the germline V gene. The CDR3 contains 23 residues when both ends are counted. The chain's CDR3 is CASSEWDYEQYFGPGRRDYGYTF.

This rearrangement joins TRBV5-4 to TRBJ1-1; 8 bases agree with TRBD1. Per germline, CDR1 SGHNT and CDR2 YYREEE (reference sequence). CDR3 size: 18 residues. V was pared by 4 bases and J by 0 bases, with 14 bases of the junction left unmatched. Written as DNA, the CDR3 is TGTGCCAGCAGCCTCGACGGGACAGGAAAAGTTCTGAACACTGAAGCTTTCTTT. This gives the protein CASSLDGTGKVLNTEAFF.

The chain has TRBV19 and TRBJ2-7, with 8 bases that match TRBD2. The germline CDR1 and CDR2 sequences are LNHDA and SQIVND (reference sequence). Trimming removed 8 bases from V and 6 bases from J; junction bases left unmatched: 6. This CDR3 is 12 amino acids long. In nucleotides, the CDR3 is TGTGCCAGTTACGGGAGGGGATTCGAGCAGTACTTC. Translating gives CASYGRGFEQYF.

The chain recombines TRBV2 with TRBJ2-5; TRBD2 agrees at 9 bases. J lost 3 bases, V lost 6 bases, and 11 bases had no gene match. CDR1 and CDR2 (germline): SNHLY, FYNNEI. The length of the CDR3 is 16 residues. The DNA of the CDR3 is TGTGCCAGCAGCCGCCGGCGGGGCGGGGGGGAAGAGACCCAGTACTTC. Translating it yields CASSRRRGGGEETQYF.

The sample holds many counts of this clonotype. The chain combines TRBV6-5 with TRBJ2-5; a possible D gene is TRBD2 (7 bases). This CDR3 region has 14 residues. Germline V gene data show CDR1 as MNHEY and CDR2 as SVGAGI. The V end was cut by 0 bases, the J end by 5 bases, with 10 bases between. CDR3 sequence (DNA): TGTGCCAGCAGTTACTCGGGGGGGCACGAGACCCAGTACTTC. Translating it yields CASSYSGGHETQYF.

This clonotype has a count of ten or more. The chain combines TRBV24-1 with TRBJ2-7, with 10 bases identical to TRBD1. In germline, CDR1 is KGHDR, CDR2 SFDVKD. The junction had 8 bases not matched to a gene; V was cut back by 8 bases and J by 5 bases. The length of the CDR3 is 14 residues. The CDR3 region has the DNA TGTGCCACCACATCCGGGACAGGGGATGACGAGCAGTACTTC. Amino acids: CATTSGTGDDEQYF.

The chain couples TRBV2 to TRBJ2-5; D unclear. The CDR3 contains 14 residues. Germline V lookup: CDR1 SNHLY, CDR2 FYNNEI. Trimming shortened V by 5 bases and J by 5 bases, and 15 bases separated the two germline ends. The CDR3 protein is CASSLIPAGETQYF. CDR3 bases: TGTGCCAGCAGTTTAATCCCGGCCGGGGAGACCCAGTACTTC.

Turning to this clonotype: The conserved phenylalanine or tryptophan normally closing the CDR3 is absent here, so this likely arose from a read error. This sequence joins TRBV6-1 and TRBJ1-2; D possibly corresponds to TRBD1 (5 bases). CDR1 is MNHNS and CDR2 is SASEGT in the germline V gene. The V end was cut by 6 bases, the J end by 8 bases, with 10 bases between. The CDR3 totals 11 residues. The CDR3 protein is CASSTSGGYTL. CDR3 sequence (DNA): TGTGCCAGCAGCACTTCAGGGGGCTACACCCTC.

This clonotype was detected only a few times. DNA for the CDR3: TGCAGCAGCAGAACCCAACTCGGGACTACGCAAAGCAAGGGAAGTAACAATCAGCCCCAGCATTTT. Translating it yields CSSRTQLGTTQSKGSNNQPQHF. The chain is built from TRBV20-1 and TRBJ1-5; the D gene is possibly TRBD1 (5 bases). CDR3 length: 22 residues. The germline gives CDR1 DFQATT, CDR2 SNEGSKA (reference sequence).

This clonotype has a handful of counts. CDR3 bases: TGTGCCAGTAGTGAACAGGGTCCCTATGGCTACACCTTC. As protein: CASSEQGPYGYTF. This rearrangement joins TRBV19 to TRBJ1-2; tentative D call: TRBD1 (6 bases). Germline V lookup: CDR1 LNHDA, CDR2 SQIVND (reference sequence). The V and J ends lost 5 bases and 4 bases respectively, with 11 bases between them. The CDR3 has 13 amino acids.

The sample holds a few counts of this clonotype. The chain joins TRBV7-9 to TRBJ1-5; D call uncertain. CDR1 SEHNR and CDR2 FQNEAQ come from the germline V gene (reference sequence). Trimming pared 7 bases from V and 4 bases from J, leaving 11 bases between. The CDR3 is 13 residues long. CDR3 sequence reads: CASNSALNQPQHF. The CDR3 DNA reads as TGTGCCAGCAACTCCGCACTAAATCAGCCCCAGCATTTT.

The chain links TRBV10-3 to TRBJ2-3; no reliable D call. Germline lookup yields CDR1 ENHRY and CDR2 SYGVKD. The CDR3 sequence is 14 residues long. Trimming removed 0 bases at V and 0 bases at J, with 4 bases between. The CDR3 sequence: CAISESLSTDTQYF. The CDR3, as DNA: TGTGCCATCAGTGAGTCGCTTAGCACAGATACGCAGTATTTT.

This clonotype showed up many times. In DNA form, the CDR3 reads TGTGCCACCAGCAGCCGACATCTCACTAATGAAAAACTGTTTTTT. The encoded protein is CATSSRHLTNEKLFF. V gene TRBV15 combines with J gene TRBJ1-4; D ambiguous. V was clipped by 3 bases and J by 2 bases, with 10 bases between them. Germline V gives CDR1 LNHNV, CDR2 YYDKDF (reference sequence). The CDR3 has 15 amino acids.

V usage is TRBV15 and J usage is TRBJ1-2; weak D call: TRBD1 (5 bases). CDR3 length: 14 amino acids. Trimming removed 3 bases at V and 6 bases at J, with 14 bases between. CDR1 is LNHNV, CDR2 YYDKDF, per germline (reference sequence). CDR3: CATSRPGRNNGYTF. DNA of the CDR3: TGTGCCACCAGCAGGCCGGGACGGAACAATGGCTACACCTTC.

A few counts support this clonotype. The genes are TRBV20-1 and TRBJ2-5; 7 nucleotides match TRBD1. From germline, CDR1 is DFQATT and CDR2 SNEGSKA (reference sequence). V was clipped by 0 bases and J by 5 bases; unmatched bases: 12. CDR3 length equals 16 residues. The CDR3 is CSARDGRTGSVETQYF. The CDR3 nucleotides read TGCAGTGCTAGAGATGGCCGGACAGGAAGCGTGGAGACCCAGTACTTC.

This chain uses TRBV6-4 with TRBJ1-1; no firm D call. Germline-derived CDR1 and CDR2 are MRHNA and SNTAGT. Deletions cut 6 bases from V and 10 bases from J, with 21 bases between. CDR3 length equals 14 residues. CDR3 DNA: TGTGCCAGCAGCCAAGCCATGTTTTCCTCCCTAGCTTTCTTT. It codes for CASSQAMFSSLAFF.

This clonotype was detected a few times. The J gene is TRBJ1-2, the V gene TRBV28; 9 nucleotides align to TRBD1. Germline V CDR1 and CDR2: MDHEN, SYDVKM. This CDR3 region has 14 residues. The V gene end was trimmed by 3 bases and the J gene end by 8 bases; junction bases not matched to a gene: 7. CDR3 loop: CASSFGTGWQGYTF. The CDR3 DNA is TGTGCCAGCAGTTTTGGGACAGGGTGGCAGGGCTACACCTTC.

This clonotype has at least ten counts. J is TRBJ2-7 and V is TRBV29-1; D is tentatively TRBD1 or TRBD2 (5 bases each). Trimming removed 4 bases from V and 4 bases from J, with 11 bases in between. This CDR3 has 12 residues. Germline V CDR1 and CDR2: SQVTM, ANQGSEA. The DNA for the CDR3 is TGCAGCGTTGCCGGGACGGTGTACGAGCAGTACTTC. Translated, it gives CSVAGTVYEQYF.

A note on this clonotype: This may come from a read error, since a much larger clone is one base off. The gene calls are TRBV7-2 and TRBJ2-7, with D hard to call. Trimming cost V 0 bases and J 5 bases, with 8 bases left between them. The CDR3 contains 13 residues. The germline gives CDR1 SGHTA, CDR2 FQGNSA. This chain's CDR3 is CASSLALLHEQYF. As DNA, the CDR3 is TGTGCCAGCAGCTTAGCGCTTCTCCACGAGCAGTACTTC.

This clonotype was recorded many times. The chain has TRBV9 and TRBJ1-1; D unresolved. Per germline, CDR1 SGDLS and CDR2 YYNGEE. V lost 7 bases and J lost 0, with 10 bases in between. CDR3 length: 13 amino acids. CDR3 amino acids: CASAPTLNTEAFF. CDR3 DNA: TGTGCCAGCGCCCCTACTCTGAACACTGAAGCTTTCTTT. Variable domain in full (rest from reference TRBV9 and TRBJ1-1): DSGVTQTPKHLITATGQRVTLRCSPRSGDLSVYWYQQSLDQGLQFLIQYYNGEERAKGNILERFSAQQFPDLHSELNLSSLELGDSALYFCASAPTLNTEAFFGQGTRLTVV.

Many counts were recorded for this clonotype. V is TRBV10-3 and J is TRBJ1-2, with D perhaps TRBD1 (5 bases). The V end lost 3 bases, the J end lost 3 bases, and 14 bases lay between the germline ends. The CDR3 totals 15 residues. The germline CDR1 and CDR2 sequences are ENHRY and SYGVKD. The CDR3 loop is CAISDPGPLDYGYTF. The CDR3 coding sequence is TGTGCCATCAGTGACCCGGGACCCCTGGACTATGGCTACACCTTC.

The CDR3 protein is CASSIAGQITSYEQYF. DNA of the CDR3: TGTGCCAGTAGTATAGCCGGACAGATTACCTCCTACGAGCAGTACTTC. The V call is TRBV19, the J call TRBJ2-7; D may be TRBD1 (6 bases). V dropped 1 base and J dropped 0 bases, with 13 bases sitting between them. This CDR3 has 16 amino acids. Germline V gives CDR1 LNHDA, CDR2 SQIVND (reference sequence).

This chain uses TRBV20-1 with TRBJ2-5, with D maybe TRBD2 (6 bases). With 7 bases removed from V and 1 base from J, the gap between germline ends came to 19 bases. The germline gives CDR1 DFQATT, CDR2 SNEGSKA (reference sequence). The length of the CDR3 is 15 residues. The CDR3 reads CSVPESSAGQETQYF. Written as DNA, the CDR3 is TGCAGTGTCCCGGAATCCTCAGCGGGCCAAGAGACCCAGTACTTC.

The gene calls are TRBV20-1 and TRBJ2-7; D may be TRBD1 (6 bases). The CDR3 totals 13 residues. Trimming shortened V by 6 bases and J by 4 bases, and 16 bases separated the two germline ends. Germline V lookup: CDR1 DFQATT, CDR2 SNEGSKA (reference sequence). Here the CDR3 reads CSAPGHQKYEQYF. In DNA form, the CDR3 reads TGCAGTGCACCGGGACACCAGAAGTACGAGCAGTACTTC.

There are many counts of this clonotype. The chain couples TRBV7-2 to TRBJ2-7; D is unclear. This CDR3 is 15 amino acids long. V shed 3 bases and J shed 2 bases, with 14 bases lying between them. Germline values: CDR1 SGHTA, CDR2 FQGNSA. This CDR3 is CASSFTAEWAYEQYF. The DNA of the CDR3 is TGTGCCAGCAGCTTTACGGCGGAATGGGCCTACGAGCAGTACTTC.